Following are 8 T cell receptor beta chains from one sample sequenced in a study of blood T cell repertoires in COVID-19. Assay: immunoSEQ multiplex PCR; the TCRdb copy retains only in-frame clones and omits some. Of about 65,000 clones listed, 81% were seen once; the top ten hold 15%. Material: peripheral blood. The receptors shown here come from a man older than 75 with acute or convalescent COVID-19.

This clone occurred once. The chain combines TRBV3-1 (or the pseudogene TRBV3-2) with TRBJ2-2; a possible D gene is TRBD1 (6 bases). The CDR3 is 13 amino acids. V was cut by 9 bases and J by 4 bases, with 12 bases left in between. Germline CDR1 and CDR2: LGHDT and YNNKEL (reference sequence). CDR3 region: CASQIQGTGELFF. CDR3 nucleotide sequence: TGTGCCAGTCAGATACAGGGCACCGGGGAGCTGTTTTTT.

The chain couples TRBV19 to TRBJ2-1; 8 bases agree with TRBD2. This CDR3 is built from 17 residues. V shed 6 bases, J shed 6 bases, and the junction held 16 bases outside the gene matches. Germline CDR1 LNHDA, CDR2 SQIVND (reference sequence). CDR3 coding DNA: TGTGCCAGTAGCCGCTCCGCTACTAGCGCGGGGGGCAATGAGCAGTTCTTC. It specifies CASSRSATSAGGNEQFF.

The chain combines TRBV19 with TRBJ2-7; D is possibly TRBD2 (5 bases). The CDR3 totals 15 residues. Deletions cut 3 bases from V and 3 bases from J, with 15 bases between. CDR1 and CDR2 from the germline V gene are LNHDA and SQIVND (reference sequence). In nucleotides, the CDR3 is TGTGCCAGTAGTATGACGGGAAGAGGTGGCTACGAGCAGTACTTC. Protein sequence: CASSMTGRGGYEQYF.

CDR3 bases: TGTGCCAGCAGTGGTTTACTAGCGGGGGGCGTAAAAGAGACCCAGTACTTC. Its protein is CASSGLLAGGVKETQYF. J is TRBJ2-5 and V is TRBV2; 12 bases match TRBD2. The germline V gene has CDR1 SNHLY and CDR2 FYNNEI. The CDR3 is made up of 17 amino acids. The V and J ends lost 4 bases and 3 bases, in that order; junction bases with no gene match: 9.

CDR3 bases: TGTGCCAGCAGTCCGACAGACAAGGCGGATGGCTACACCTTC. It codes for CASSPTDKADGYTF. The chain employs TRBV2 and TRBJ1-2, with a possible D match to TRBD1 (5 bases). Germline V lookup: CDR1 SNHLY, CDR2 FYNNEI. Trimming removed 5 bases from V and 6 bases from J, with 16 bases in between. CDR3 length: 14 residues.

This rearrangement joins TRBV25-1 to TRBJ1-5, with D perhaps TRBD1 (5 bases). Germline V gene lookup returns CDR1 MGHDK and CDR2 SYGVNS. The CDR3 covers 15 residues. Between the trimmed V and J ends, which lost 6 bases and 6 bases, there was a span of 18 bases. CDR3 in DNA: TGTGCCAGCAGCCCCCGTGGGGGAGGGAGTCAGCCCCAGCATTTT. Translated: CASSPRGGGSQPQHF.

The V call is TRBV6-5, the J call TRBJ1-6; D is ambiguous. V was shortened by 6 bases and J by 7 bases, with 16 bases between the two germline ends. Per the germline V gene, CDR1 is MNHEY and CDR2 is SVGAGI. The CDR3 extends over 15 amino acids. DNA for the CDR3: TGTGCCAGCAGGCAAAACGGAGGTGGCAATTCACCCCTCCACTTT. It specifies CASRQNGGGNSPLHF.

The chain recombines TRBV6-5 with TRBJ2-5; the match to TRBD2 covers 7 bases. The CDR3 is made up of 12 amino acids. CDR1 is MNHEY, CDR2 SVGAGI, per germline. With V trimmed by 10 bases and J by 0 bases, 2 bases remained unmatched. CDR3 in amino acids: CATGGYQETQYF. Here the CDR3 DNA reads TGTGCCACCGGGGGGTACCAAGAGACCCAGTACTTC.